This T cell receptor (beta chain) was sequenced in a study of control samples from healthy donors and cancer patients. TCRdb's table, derived via immunoSEQ multiplex PCR, lists solely in-frame clones and lacks some. The data contain 150,000 to 200,000 clones, around 96% of them seen just once; the ten biggest clones take up over 0.9%. CDR1 is SQVTM, CDR2 ANQGSEA, per germline. The CDR3 runs to 12 residues. V was pared by 0 bases and J by 0 bases, with 2 bases between. This TCR derives from a woman aged 25 to 45 in good health. The chain joins TRBV29-1 to TRBJ2-5; D gene ambiguous. The sequenced sample was blood. CDR3 nucleotides: TGCAGCGTTGAAGAAGACCAAGAGACCCAGTACTTC. Its translation is CSVEEDQETQYF.